A selection of T cell receptor beta chains follows, all from one sample in a study of response to subunit inactivated influenza vaccine. TCRdb reanalysed the RT-PCR reads using MiXCR and keeps one entry per CDR3 protein. The profile shows a few hundred thousand distinct CDR3 sequences, around 15% of them singletons. The sample was PBMCs from blood, taken about 12 days after vaccination. The source of these receptors is a man aged 50 to 60 who received an inactivated influenza vaccine. The CDR3 runs from the conserved cysteine through the conserved F or W. D genes are given only for firm matches. Size is stated for part of the rows, as once, few or many counts, or as a class when the clone is expanded.

>NA|TRBV27|TRBJ1-1|NA
CASSPRQFTNTEAFF
TGTGCCAGCAGTCCAAGACAGTTTACGAACACTGAAGCTTTCTTT
>NA|TRBV18|TRBJ2-2|NA
CASSPPHRVPGELFF
TGTGCCAGCTCACCACCACACAGGGTCCCCGGGGAGCTGTTTTTT
>few|TRBV3-1|TRBJ1-6|NA
CASSQDLGTNSPLHF
TGTGCCAGCAGCCAAGATCTCGGAACGAATTCACCCCTCCACTTT
>few|TRBV7-2|TRBJ2-6|TRBD1
CASSSGQGRALTF
TGTGCCAGCAGCTCTGGACAGGGTAGGGCCCTGACTTTC
>NA|TRBV10-3|TRBJ2-5|TRBD1
CAISDDRGFVETQYF
TGTGCCATCAGTGATGACAGGGGTTTCGTAGAGACCCAGTACTTC
>few|TRBV5-1|TRBJ2-5|TRBD2
CASSLVASGTQETQYF
TGCGCCAGCAGCTTGGTGGCTAGCGGGACCCAAGAGACCCAGTACTTC
>many|TRBV6-2/TRBV6-3|TRBJ2-1|TRBD1
CASSPQGYNEQFF
TGTGCCAGCAGTCCACAGGGGTACAATGAGCAGTTCTTC
>NA|TRBV5-1|TRBJ2-1|TRBD2
CASSLEGLAGAIPVYNEQFF
TGCGCCAGCAGCTTGGAGGGACTAGCGGGGGCCATCCCCGTCTACAATGAGCAGTTCTTC
>NA|TRBV20-1|TRBJ2-2|NA
CSARTTNTGELFF
TGCAGTGCTAGGACAACGAACACCGGGGAGCTGTTTTTT
>NA|TRBV29-1|TRBJ2-1|TRBD2
CSVEFSWTSNFYEQFF
TGCAGCGTTGAGTTTAGTTGGACTAGCAACTTCTATGAGCAGTTCTTC
>NA|TRBV3-1|TRBJ2-7|TRBD2
CASSQGAAGTSGQYF
TGTGCCAGCAGCCAAGGTGCAGCGGGGACCTCGGGGCAGTACTTC
>few|TRBV4-1|TRBJ2-2|NA
CASSKSEGGPNTGELFF
TGCGCCAGCAGCAAAAGCGAGGGTGGCCCCAACACCGGGGAGCTGTTTTTT
>few|TRBV7-9|TRBJ1-1|NA
CASSLGRTVIF
TGTGCCAGCAGCTTAGGTAGGACGGTTATCTTT
>many|TRBV27|TRBJ1-6|NA
CASSSGGGYNSPLHF
TGTGCCAGCAGTTCCGGAGGGGGCTATAATTCACCCCTCCACTTT
>NA|TRBV5-1|TRBJ2-5|TRBD2
CASSILTSGKYQETQYF
TGCGCCAGCAGCATCCTGACTAGCGGGAAGTACCAAGAGACCCAGTACTTC
>NA|TRBV20-1|TRBJ1-1|NA
CSARNSNTEAFF
TGCAGTGCTAGAAATAGTAACACTGAAGCTTTCTTT
>many|TRBV28|TRBJ2-3|TRBD2
CASGKAGEQDTQYF
TGTGCCAGCGGAAAAGCGGGGGAACAAGATACGCAGTATTTT
>few|TRBV15|TRBJ2-2|NA
CATSRVQFGTGELFF
TGTGCCACCAGCAGAGTCCAGTTTGGGACCGGGGAGCTGTTTTTT